This TCR beta chain stems from a study of graft-versus-host responses after intestinal transplantation. Assay: immunoSEQ multiplex PCR; the TCRdb copy retains only in-frame clones and omits some. The table lists fewer than 120,000 clones, around 93% of them singletons. The sample holds one count of this clone. What it binds is unknown. The source was unstimulated CD8+ T cells sorted from spleen or lymph node cells, collected before intestinal transplant. The TCR was taken from a human donor who received an intestinal transplant.

The CDR3 nucleotides read TGTGCCAGCAGTGAGATAGACGGATACGGGGGCTACACCTTC. Translating it yields CASSEIDGYGGYTF. The chain couples TRBV6-5 to TRBJ1-2; D gene uncertain. This CDR3 has 14 residues. Germline loops: CDR1 MNHEY, CDR2 SVGAGI. The V gene lost 5 bases and the J gene lost 8 bases, with 18 bases spanning the gap.